The T cell receptor (beta chain) described here comes from a study of response to subunit inactivated influenza vaccine. The study, taken as a whole, reports: With each seasonal influenza vaccination, the authors suggested, few new T cells are recruited.

TCRdb called the RT-PCR reads again in MiXCR, with one record for every CDR3 protein. The sample records fewer than 250,000 distinct CDR3 sequences, about 15% being singletons. Per germline, CDR1 LGHNA and CDR2 YSLEER. The CDR3 covers 14 residues. V lost 2 bases and J 15 bases, leaving 20 bases between the germline ends. As for this clonotype: The antigen remains unidentified.

Sequenced here: CD8+ T cells sorted from PBMCs, sampled about 5 days after vaccination. The TCR was taken from a man aged 45-60 years who received an inactivated influenza vaccine. The V and J genes are TRBV4-3 and TRBJ2-1, with D possibly being TRBD2 (7 bases). The CDR3: CASSQSPLGGAPFF. The CDR3, as DNA: TGCGCCAGCAGCCAATCACCTCTTGGGGGGGCCCCGTTCTTC.